The 17 T cell receptor beta chains listed next were all sequenced from one sample in a study of T cell responses to AZD1222 COVID-19 vaccine (dated by TCRdb to the early 2020s). Libraries were prepared through the immunoSEQ multiplex PCR assay. TCRdb carries this immuneACCESS record with in-frame sequences only. Its versions omit some clonotypes, under half of them owing to an unresolved V gene in the studies checked, with the rest unexplained. The sample profile shows some 71,000 clones; about four fifths of them were found once. Of the sample, approximately 9.8% falls within the top ten clones. According to the study, the label for this sample's time point signals: baseline before first vaccination. Sequenced material: peripheral blood, taken on day 0 of AZD1222 vaccination. The receptors were sampled from an adult in good health.

This chain's CDR3 is CASSLQASETQYF. CDR3 bases: TGTGCCAGCAGCTTACAGGCTTCTGAGACCCAGTACTTC. The V call is TRBV7-2, the J call TRBJ2-5; no definite D call. Germline CDR1 reads SGHTA; CDR2 reads FQGNSA. CDR3 length equals 13 residues. V lost 2 bases to trimming and J lost 5 bases, with 9 bases between them.

The V gene is TRBV2, the J gene TRBJ2-2, with 9 nucleotides matching TRBD1. The CDR3 sequence is 18 residues long. V gave up 11 bases and J gave up 4 bases; unmatched junction bases: 20. Germline CDR1 reads SNHLY; CDR2 reads FYNNEI. The DNA of the CDR3 is TGTGCCGGTCTCATCTTCCGGGACAGGGTAAGTCGCACCGGGGAGCTGTTTTTT. Translation gives CAGLIFRDRVSRTGELFF. Filled out from reference TRBV2 and TRBJ2-2, the complete variable domain reads EPEVTQTPSHQVTQMGQEVILRCVPISNHLYFYWYRQILGQKVEFLVSFYNNEISEKSEIFDDQFSVERPDGSNFTLKIRSTKLEDSAMYFCAGLIFRDRVSRTGELFFGEGSRLTVL.

The chain is built from TRBV4-3 and TRBJ2-1; TRBD1 aligns across 11 bases. The CDR3 runs 17 residues. Losses at the gene ends were 1 base for V and 6 bases for J; bases not matched to a gene: 8. Germline V lookup: CDR1 LGHNA, CDR2 YSLEER. As DNA, the CDR3 is TGCGCCAGCAGCCAAGCCGGACAGGGGGCGCGACGCAATGAGCAGTTCTTC. Translation: CASSQAGQGARRNEQFF.

The genes are TRBV2 and TRBJ1-4; 10 bases map to TRBD1. This CDR3 has 15 residues. The V gene end was trimmed by 5 bases and the J gene end by 6 bases; junction bases not matched to a gene: 6. The germline gives CDR1 SNHLY, CDR2 FYNNEI. CDR3 amino acids: CASSPGQGSYEKLFF. CDR3 DNA sequence: TGTGCCAGCAGTCCGGGACAGGGGAGTTATGAAAAACTGTTTTTT.

The chain links TRBV2 to TRBJ1-1, with 9 bases lining up with TRBD1. The V segment lost 4 bases and the J segment 5 bases; nucleotides outside the gene matches: 8. Germline loops: CDR1 SNHLY, CDR2 FYNNEI. This CDR3 region has 15 residues. Here the CDR3 DNA reads TGTGCCAGCAGTGCTTCCGGGACAGGGAGGACTGAAGCTTTCTTT. Translated, it gives CASSASGTGRTEAFF.

The chain has TRBV4-1 and TRBJ2-3, with no clear D. Looked up from germline, CDR1 is MGHRA and CDR2 is YSYEKL. V dropped 5 bases and J dropped 5 bases, with 14 bases sitting between them. The CDR3 length is 14 residues. The DNA of the CDR3 is TGCGCCAGCAGCGGCTCCGGTAGGGAAGATACGCAGTATTTT. This codes for CASSGSGREDTQYF.

V is TRBV4-1 and J is TRBJ1-1; no reliable D call. Trimming stripped 0 bases from V and 5 bases from J, with 13 bases between. Germline V gene lookup returns CDR1 MGHRA and CDR2 YSYEKL. The length of the CDR3 is 15 residues. CDR3 nucleotides: TGCGCCAGCAGCCAAGATAGCAACTGGGGTACTGAAGCTTTCTTT. Its protein is CASSQDSNWGTEAFF.

This chain connects TRBV30 to TRBJ1-2; D is possibly TRBD1 (5 bases). Germline V CDR1 and CDR2: GTSNPN, SVGIG (reference sequence). Between the trimmed V and J ends, which lost 4 bases and 2 bases, there was a span of 14 bases. This CDR3 comprises 14 residues. The CDR3 spells CAWNSAGGNYGYTF. CDR3 nucleotides: TGTGCCTGGAATTCTGCCGGGGGAAACTATGGCTACACCTTC. The full variable domain, in which reference TRBV30 and TRBJ1-2 provide the parts outside the CDR3, is SQTIHQWPATLVQPVGSPLSLECTVEGTSNPNLYWYRQAAGRGLQLLFYSVGIGQISSEVPQNLSASRPQDRQFILSSKKLLLSDSGFYLCAWNSAGGNYGYTFGSGTRLTVV.

The V and J genes are TRBV12-3 or TRBV12-4 and TRBJ2-2; D not resolved. This CDR3 has 13 residues. Trimming removed 2 bases at V and 1 base at J, with 2 bases between. CDR3 nucleotide sequence: TGTGCCAGCAGTTTATGGAACACCGGGGAGCTGTTTTTT. Protein product: CASSLWNTGELFF.

The CDR3 reads CASSPPKSGNQPQHF. In DNA form, the CDR3 reads TGTGCCAGCAGCCCCCCAAAGTCGGGCAATCAGCCCCAGCATTTT. V usage is TRBV12-1 and J usage is TRBJ1-5. TRBV12-1 is a documented pseudogene. The CDR3 is made up of 15 amino acids.

The rearrangement uses TRBV7-9 and TRBJ1-3, with D hard to call. V shed 0 bases and J shed 3 bases, with 6 bases lying between them. CDR1 SEHNR and CDR2 FQNEAQ come from the germline V gene (reference sequence). The CDR3 covers 14 residues. CDR3 in amino acids: CASSLATLGNTIYF. Written as DNA, the CDR3 is TGTGCCAGCAGCTTAGCTACACTTGGAAACACCATATATTTT.

The rearrangement joins TRBV5-1 to TRBJ1-1; tentative D call: TRBD1 (5 bases). The CDR3 totals 11 residues. Trimming removed 5 bases from V and 5 bases from J, with 7 bases in between. Germline lookup yields CDR1 SGHRS and CDR2 YFSETQ. CDR3 DNA: TGCGCCAGCAGGGAGGGGACTGAAGCTTTCTTT. It specifies CASREGTEAFF.

The V call is TRBV6-5, the J call TRBJ1-6, with D perhaps matching TRBD1 (5 bases). Germline V lookup: CDR1 MNHEY, CDR2 SVGAGI. V was trimmed by 6 bases and J by 9 bases, leaving 18 bases between them. The CDR3 loop spans 15 amino acids. For the CDR3, the DNA is TGTGCCAGCAGAGATAGAGTGGGGGAGGGTTCACCCCTCCACTTT. Its translation is CASRDRVGEGSPLHF.

The chain recombines TRBV28 with TRBJ1-4; D not certain. The V end lost 4 bases, the J end lost 6 bases, and 12 bases lay between the germline ends. The CDR3 runs 14 residues. The germline V gene encodes CDR1 MDHEN and CDR2 SYDVKM. The CDR3 loop is CASSSPPGDEKLFF. DNA for the CDR3: TGTGCCAGCAGTTCCCCTCCCGGGGATGAAAAACTGTTTTTT.

CDR3 DNA sequence: TGCAGCGTCGGGGGACAGGGAAGAACTAATGAAAAACTGTTTTTT. Amino acids: CSVGGQGRTNEKLFF. The chain couples TRBV29-1 to TRBJ1-4; TRBD1 agrees at 9 bases. Looked up from germline, CDR1 is SQVTM and CDR2 is ANQGSEA. This CDR3 spans 15 amino acids. The junction had 6 bases not matched to a gene; V was cut back by 6 bases and J by 1 base.

This clone was seen a handful of times. V usage is TRBV19 and J usage is TRBJ1-1; no definite D call. V was shortened by 0 bases and J by 4 bases, with 6 bases between the two germline ends. CDR1 LNHDA and CDR2 SQIVND come from the germline V gene (reference sequence). The CDR3 spans 13 residues. CDR3 sequence reads: CASSIDSATEAFF. The CDR3 region has the DNA TGTGCCAGTAGTATAGACTCAGCCACTGAAGCTTTCTTT.

The V call is TRBV3-1 (or the pseudogene TRBV3-2), the J call TRBJ1-1; D unclear. The CDR3 is 14 amino acids. The germline V gene has CDR1 LGHDT and CDR2 YNNKEL (reference sequence). With 0 bases removed from V and 1 base from J, the gap between germline ends came to 6 bases. In nucleotides, the CDR3 is TGTGCCAGCAGCCAAGACACGGGGAACACTGAAGCTTTCTTT. This gives the protein CASSQDTGNTEAFF.